This TCR beta chain was recovered during a study of post-analysis software for immune sequencing data. Unique molecular identifiers were built into the TCR beta cDNA libraries. In TCRdb, the PCR reads were re-called with MiXCR into one record per CDR3 protein. The data show about 770,000 distinct CDR3 sequences, roughly 46% seen once. The sequence was collected from a girl aged 10 to 17 with multiple sclerosis. The sample consisted of blood.

The CDR3 DNA reads as TGCAGTGCTAGCGAGGGGTCCCCCTACAATGAGCAGTTCTTC. Translation gives CSASEGSPYNEQFF. The chain employs TRBV20-1 and TRBJ2-1; D possibly uses TRBD1 or TRBD2 (5 bases each). Between the trimmed V and J ends, which lost 3 bases and 2 bases, there was a span of 11 bases. CDR3 length: 14 residues. Germline V gene sequence: CDR1 DFQATT, CDR2 SNEGSKA (reference sequence).